This T cell receptor beta chain was obtained from a study of cytomegalovirus exposure and HLA in healthy donors. Whole-study context: Out of approximately 400 genotyped donors, around 80% belonged to the Caucasian-associated ancestry cluster. Findings of the study overall: Later, an analysis found that common viral pathogens appeared to be linked with several of the most significant clusters. In a later analysis, at a false discovery rate of 0.05, roughly 17,000 TCR beta sequences matched HLA alleles. Cytomegalovirus status was reportedly diagnosed by the classifier with high specificity and sensitivity.

PCR used 60 Vbeta primers and 13 Jbeta primers. The repertoire was sequenced with immunoSEQ multiplex PCR; TCRdb's copy has only in-frame clones and lacks some. The table lists more than 90,000 clones, 82% of them singletons. Turning to this clone: Its antigen is currently unknown.

This sequence originates from a man aged 45 to 65 in good health and CMV-seronegative. The sequencing input was PBMCs.

CDR3 in DNA: TGTGCCATCGGACAGGGGGAGCACACCGGGGAGCTGTTTTTT. Its translation is CAIGQGEHTGELFF. This chain connects TRBV10-3 to TRBJ2-2; 10 bases align to TRBD1. The CDR3 length is 14 residues. Germline values: CDR1 ENHRY, CDR2 SYGVKD. After removal of 8 bases from V and 3 bases from J, the junction contained 3 bases not matched to a gene.